This T cell receptor (beta chain) was recovered during a study of OX40 agonist ivuxolimab in advanced cancers. Overall study: Partial responses were recorded for three patients, including one with hepatocellular carcinoma and two with cutaneous melanoma.

The method was immunoSEQ multiplex PCR; TCRdb's version includes in-frame clones alone and lacks a portion of them. Among about 46,000 clones listed, 70% to 85% were seen once. A remark on this clone: Its antigen is unidentified.

The CDR3 has 15 amino acids. Germline V lookup: CDR1 MNHEY, CDR2 SVGAGI. Trimming removed 5 bases from V and 5 bases from J, with 17 bases in between. Study-wide points: Clonal expansion from baseline to week 6 occurred in both CD4+ and CD8+ T cells.

This clonotype originated in an adult with an advanced solid tumor such as melanoma, head and neck, liver or kidney cancer. This specimen was CD4+ or CD8+ T cells sorted from blood, taken in a trial of the OX40 agonist ivuxolimab. The gene calls are TRBV6-5 and TRBJ2-3, with D perhaps assigned TRBD1 or TRBD2 (5 bases each). Written as DNA, the CDR3 is TGTGCCAGCAGTCGCTCCGGGGCCCCACGAGATACGCAGTATTTT. Its translation: CASSRSGAPRDTQYF.